What follows describes a single TCR beta chain. Germline is not matched at one junction end, which may reflect a read error. These data belong to a study of blood T cells in healthy people across ages. The V gene's germline CDR1 is SGHRS and CDR2 YFSETQ. The CDR3 covers 14 residues. For the second PCR, which ran for about 6 to 12 cycles, a sample-barcoded 5' primer and a J-beta primer mix were used. TCRdb ran MiXCR on the 5' RACE reads and lists one entry per CDR3 protein. The sample lists hundreds of thousands of distinct CDR3 sequences, around 50% occurring once. The J gene is TRBJ2-1, the V gene TRBV5-1; TRBD2 aligns across 8 bases. The TCR was taken from a woman aged 80 or older in good health. Sequenced input: blood. The CDR3 nucleotides are TGCGCCGGCAGCCCTAGCGGGCCTTACAATGAGCAGTTCTTC. It codes for CAGSPSGPYNEQFF.